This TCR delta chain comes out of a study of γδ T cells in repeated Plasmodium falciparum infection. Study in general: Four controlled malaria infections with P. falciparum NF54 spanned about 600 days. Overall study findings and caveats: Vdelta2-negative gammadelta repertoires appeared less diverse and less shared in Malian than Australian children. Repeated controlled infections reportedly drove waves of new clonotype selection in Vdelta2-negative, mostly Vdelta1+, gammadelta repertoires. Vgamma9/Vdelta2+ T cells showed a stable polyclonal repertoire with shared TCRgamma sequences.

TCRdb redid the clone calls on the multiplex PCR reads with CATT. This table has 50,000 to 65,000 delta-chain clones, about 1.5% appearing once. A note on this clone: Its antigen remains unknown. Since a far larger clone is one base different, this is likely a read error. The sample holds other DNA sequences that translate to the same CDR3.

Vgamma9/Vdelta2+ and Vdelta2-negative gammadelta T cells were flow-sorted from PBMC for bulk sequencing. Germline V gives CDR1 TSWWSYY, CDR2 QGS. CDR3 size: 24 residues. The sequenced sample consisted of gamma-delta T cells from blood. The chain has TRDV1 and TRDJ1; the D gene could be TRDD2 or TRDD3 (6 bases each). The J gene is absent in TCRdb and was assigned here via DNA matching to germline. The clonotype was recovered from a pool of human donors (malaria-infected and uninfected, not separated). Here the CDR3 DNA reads TGTGCTATTGGGGAAACGGGCCTTCCCAAACGTGGAGGGGATCCTCCCATAAACACCGATAAACTCATCTTT. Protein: CAIGETGLPKRGGDPPINTDKLIF.